This T cell receptor beta chain derives from a study of graft-versus-host responses after intestinal transplantation. General study findings and limits: Subjects displaying graft-donor T cell macrochimerism possessed elevated graft-versus-host to host-versus-graft clonal ratios inside allografts. Marrow from the recipient contained GvH clones, some of which had appeared first in ileum or blood.

The protocol was immunoSEQ multiplex PCR, while the TCRdb copy is restricted to in-frame clones and leaves out a portion. Altogether roughly 100,000 clones are present, roughly 91% being singletons, with the ten largest covering under 0.2%. On this clone itself: Its matching antigen is unknown.

CDR3 length: 14 amino acids. CDR1 and CDR2 (germline): LNHDA, SQIVND (reference sequence). Trimming shortened V by 3 bases and J by 6 bases, and 14 bases separated the two germline ends. This sequence joins TRBV19 and TRBJ1-1, with D hard to call. The source was unstimulated CD4+ T cells sorted from spleen or lymph node cells, collected before transplant. This TCR was sampled from a human donor who was the organ donor for an intestinal transplant. CDR3 nucleotide sequence: TGTGCCAGTAGTATCGCCCCGCGAGCTGCTGAAGCTTTCTTT. It codes for CASSIAPRAAEAFF.